The rows below give T cell receptor beta chains drawn from one sample of a study of T-cell memory formation after mild COVID-19. One entry per CDR3 protein results from TCRdb running MiXCR on the 5' RACE reads. The table includes about 38,000 distinct CDR3 sequences, approximately 10% detected once. Sequencing was done on a sample of PBMCs or a T cell subset sorted from them (not recorded which). These receptor sequences come from a man younger than 35 who had mild COVID-19 (a few samples of this study predate the infection). Cell type and time point are not known. Both conserved end residues are part of each CDR3. A D gene is named only where the DNA matches it firmly. Clone size is not always given. Where it is, it says once, few, many or a class for expanded clones.

d_call clone_size j_call v_call cdr3_length cdr3_nt cdr3_aa
- many TRBJ1-5 TRBV12-5 14 TGTGCTAGTGGAACCGGGAGGGGCAATCAGCCCCAGCATTTT CASGTGRGNQPQHF
TRBD1 many TRBJ1-1 TRBV15 13 TGTGCCACCAGCAGAGGGAACAGGGGTGAAGCTTTCTTT CATSRGNRGEAFF
TRBD2 many TRBJ2-1 TRBV4-3 15 TGCGCCAGCAGCCAGGGACTAGACTCCTACAATGAGCAGTTCTTC CASSQGLDSYNEQFF
- few TRBJ2-3 TRBV20-1 12 TGCAGTGCTAAAACCACCCTCGGTACGCAGTATTTT CSAKTTLGTQYF
TRBD2 - TRBJ2-1 TRBV20-1 17 TGCAGTGCCCCAGGGACTAGCGGGTCCACCTACTACAATGAGCAGTTCTTC CSAPGTSGSTYYNEQFF
TRBD1 many TRBJ1-6 TRBV4-1 15 TGCGCCAGCAGCCAAGAGGGACAGGGTAATTCACCCCTCCACTTT CASSQEGQGNSPLHF
TRBD2 - TRBJ2-1 TRBV9 18 TGTGCCAGCAGCCTCGGGACTAGTGGGGCCAGGTTGGACAATGAGCAGTTCTTC CASSLGTSGARLDNEQFF
TRBD1 many TRBJ1-4 TRBV7-9 14 TGTGCCAGCAGCTATCGGGACAGGGCAGAAAAACTGTTTTTT CASSYRDRAEKLFF
- few TRBJ1-6 TRBV19 13 TGTGCCAGTAACCGAGCCTATAATTCACCCCTCCACTTT CASNRAYNSPLHF
- few TRBJ2-5 TRBV7-2 15 TGTGCCAGCAATTCCGTGGGGGGGCCGGGAGAGACCCAGTACTTC CASNSVGGPGETQYF
- many TRBJ1-1 TRBV5-1 15 TGCGCCAGCAGTCCTTGGGGGGGAGTGAACACTGAAGCTTTCTTT CASSPWGGVNTEAFF
- many TRBJ1-5 TRBV7-2 15 TGTGCCAGCAGCTTAGTCCCAAATAGCAATCAGCCCCAGCATTTT CASSLVPNSNQPQHF
TRBD2 many TRBJ2-1 TRBV5-1 16 TGCGCCAGCAGCGACAGCGGGGGGGCCTCCTACAATGAGCAGTTCTTC CASSDSGGASYNEQFF
TRBD2 - TRBJ2-1 TRBV20-1 15 TGCAGTGCTAGAGTAGCTAGCGGGGGGGCTAATGAGCAGTTCTTC CSARVASGGANEQFF
- many TRBJ2-3 TRBV9 17 TGTGCCAGCAGCGCGCCTTCCTCTGGGACTAGCACAGATACGCAGTATTTT CASSAPSSGTSTDTQYF
- many TRBJ1-5 TRBV27 15 TGTGCCAGCAGCCCTACAGGTAATAGCAATCAGCCCCAGCATTTT CASSPTGNSNQPQHF
- many TRBJ1-6 TRBV5-1 16 TGCGCCAGCAGCTTGAATTACGCAGGGCCGAGTTCACCCCTCCACTTT CASSLNYAGPSSPLHF
- many TRBJ2-7 TRBV3-1 14 TGTGCCAGCAGCCAGGACCATATGGGACGCGAGCAGTACTTC CASSQDHMGREQYF
- many TRBJ2-3 TRBV10-3 15 TGTGCCACTGTCCCGGGCTACAGAGGCACAGATACGCAGTATTTT CATVPGYRGTDTQYF
- many TRBJ2-7 TRBV5-1 15 TGCGCCAGCAGCTTGGGGGTCATTAGCTCCTACGAGCAGTACTTC CASSLGVISSYEQYF
- many TRBJ1-2 TRBV5-1 15 TGCGCCAGCAGCTTGCAGCTCGGCTTGCCCTATGGCTACACCTTC CASSLQLGLPYGYTF
- few TRBJ1-2 TRBV29-1 14 TGCAGCGTTGATATAGCCCGTGAACCCGATGGCTACACCTTC CSVDIAREPDGYTF
- - TRBJ1-3 TRBV28 15 TGTGCAAGCAGCTCGCCCGTTGTCTCTGGAAACACCATATATTTT CASSSPVVSGNTIYF
- few TRBJ1-5 TRBV1 14 TGCACCAGCAGCTACCCCCGGAGGGACCAGCCCCAGCATTTT CTSSYPRRDQPQHF
TRBD2 many TRBJ2-3 TRBV7-2 15 TGTGCCAGCAGCTTAGTAGCGGGGGCTGGGGATACGCAGTATTTT CASSLVAGAGDTQYF
- few TRBJ2-3 TRBV5-1 16 TGCGCCAGCAGCTTGGCGGGGGCGCGAGTTTCAGATACGCAGTATTTT CASSLAGARVSDTQYF
- many TRBJ1-1 TRBV30 13 TGTGCCTGGAGTCGGCAGGCAGGGACTGAAGCTTTCTTT CAWSRQAGTEAFF
- many TRBJ1-1 TRBV10-3 13 TGTGCCGCGGGGGGGCACCTGAACACTGAAGCTTTCTTT CAAGGHLNTEAFF
- many TRBJ2-5 TRBV5-4 15 TGTGCCAGCAGCTCTCCTATGAAGGGGTCGGAGACCCAGTACTTC CASSSPMKGSETQYF
TRBD1 - TRBJ2-2 TRBV2 15 TGTGCCAGTTCGCTACAGGGGCCAAGGGTCGGGGAGCTGTTTTTT CASSLQGPRVGELFF
- - TRBJ1-1 TRBV9 13 TGTGCCAGCAGCAAAGGGGGGGGCCCTGAAGCTTTCTTT CASSKGGGPEAFF
- many TRBJ2-1 TRBV18 15 TGTGCCAGCTCACCTGGACGGGGAGCAAACAATGAGCAGTTCTTC CASSPGRGANNEQFF
TRBD1 - TRBJ2-1 TRBV25-1 16 TGTGCCAGCAGTACCCCGGACAGGGGGTTCTACAATGAGCAGTTCTTC CASSTPDRGFYNEQFF
TRBD1 few TRBJ2-6 TRBV5-1 20 TGCGCCAGCAGCTTGGAAGGACAGGGGGCGCGGTGGTCTGGGGCCAACGTCCTGACTTTC CASSLEGQGARWSGANVLTF
- many TRBJ2-2 TRBV9 15 TGTGCCAGCAGCCCCAGGGGAACCCTCACCGGGGAGCTGTTTTTT CASSPRGTLTGELFF
TRBD2 - TRBJ2-3 TRBV11-2 15 TGTGCCAGCAGCCCGCTAGCGGAATGGGGAGATACGCAGTATTTT CASSPLAEWGDTQYF